The next 21 T cell receptor beta chains were all read from a single sample in a study of T cell clonotyping in hematopoietic cell transplantation. Time point meaning: recipient sample about 28 days before transplant, after cytoreduction. Assay used: immunoSEQ multiplex PCR; TCRdb lists only in-frame clones, some missing. The sample gives 30,000 or so clones, over 65% of which show up once; less than 7% is in the top ten. The material was peripheral blood mononuclear cells, obtained before stem cell transplant. These receptors all stem from a woman in her thirties with chronic myeloid leukemia. Some clones in this sample may be carry-over from other donors' samples.

This sequence joins TRBV5-1 and TRBJ1-6, with D possibly TRBD1 on 5 matching bases. The germline gives CDR1 SGHRS, CDR2 YFSETQ. CDR3 length equals 16 residues. V lost 5 bases and J lost 6, with 18 bases in between. DNA of the CDR3: TGCGCCAGCAGATCGTGGGGGGACGGATTTAATTCACCCCTCCACTTT. Translation: CASRSWGDGFNSPLHF.

With respect to this clone: Germline is not matched at one junction end, which may reflect a read error. The rearrangement joins TRBV30 to TRBJ1-2, with 7 bases lining up with TRBD1. CDR3 size: 11 residues. CDR1 and CDR2 (germline): GTSNPN, SVGIG (reference sequence). Here the CDR3 reads CAWSNQGQKSF. CDR3 DNA sequence: TGTGCCTGGAGTAATCAGGGACAGAAGAGCTTC.

The genes are TRBV28 and TRBJ2-6; weak D call: TRBD2 (6 bases). From germline, CDR1 is MDHEN and CDR2 SYDVKM. V lost 8 bases and J lost 0, with 14 bases in between. The CDR3 contains 16 residues. CDR3 DNA sequence: TGTGCCAGCGGGGGACTTTTCCACTCTGGGGCCAACGTCCTGACTTTC. Translation: CASGGLFHSGANVLTF. Using reference TRBV28 and TRBJ2-6 for the parts outside the CDR3, the full variable domain is DVKVTQSSRYLVKRTGEKVFLECVQDMDHENMFWYRQDPGLGLRLIYFSYDVKMKEKGDIPEGYSVSREKKERFSLILESASTNQTSMYLCASGGLFHSGANVLTFGAGSRLTVL.

The gene calls are TRBV5-1 and TRBJ2-3, with a weak D call TRBD2 (7 bases). The V end was cut by 5 bases, the J end by 4 bases, with 23 bases between. The CDR3 loop spans 17 amino acids. Germline CDR1 SGHRS, CDR2 YFSETQ. The DNA of the CDR3 is TGCGCCAGCAGGCGGGGCCTCCGGGGGGCCGCGGCAGATACGCAGTATTTT. Translation gives CASRRGLRGAAADTQYF.

V is TRBV7-2 and J is TRBJ2-3; TRBD2 matches 7 bases. With 7 bases clipped from V and 0 bases from J, the junction kept 7 bases outside the gene matches. Germline V gene lookup returns CDR1 SGHTA and CDR2 FQGNSA. The CDR3 sequence is 15 residues long. In DNA, the CDR3 is TGTGCCAGCAACCCACTAGCGTTTAGCACAGATACGCAGTATTTT. As protein: CASNPLAFSTDTQYF. The full variable domain, in which reference TRBV7-2 and TRBJ2-3 provide the parts outside the CDR3, is GAGVSQSPSNKVTEKGKDVELRCDPISGHTALYWYRQSLGQGLEFLIYFQGNSAPDKSGLPSDRFSAERTGGSVSTLTIQRTQQEDSAVYLCASNPLAFSTDTQYFGPGTRLTVL.

The chain links TRBV7-8 to TRBJ2-3; 10 bases are a match to TRBD1. With 0 bases clipped from V and 4 bases from J, the junction kept 7 bases outside the gene matches. Germline values: CDR1 SGHVS, CDR2 FQNEAQ. There are 17 residues in the CDR3. The CDR3 sequence is CASSLALVTGGADTQYF. DNA for the CDR3: TGTGCCAGCAGCTTAGCGCTAGTGACAGGGGGCGCAGATACGCAGTATTTT.

The chain is built from TRBV29-1 and TRBJ2-3, with 9 bases identical to TRBD2. The CDR3 contains 14 residues. Per germline, CDR1 SQVTM and CDR2 ANQGSEA. V shed 7 bases, J shed 4 bases, and the junction held 9 bases outside the gene matches. DNA of the CDR3: TGCAGCGGGTATCGCGGGGGGGCATCAGATACGCAGTATTTT. Translation gives CSGYRGGASDTQYF.

V and J are TRBV19 and TRBJ1-5; D perhaps matches TRBD1 (5 bases). From germline, CDR1 is LNHDA and CDR2 SQIVND (reference sequence). This CDR3 region has 16 residues. The ends were cut back, 1 base at V and 3 bases at J, with 13 bases in the middle. The CDR3 sequence: CASSIGWAGPNQPQHF. As DNA, the CDR3 is TGTGCCAGTAGTATAGGTTGGGCGGGGCCCAATCAGCCCCAGCATTTT.

A few counts support this clone. This rearrangement joins TRBV5-1 to TRBJ2-5; the D gene could be TRBD1 or TRBD2 (5 bases each). V lost 2 bases, J lost 5 bases, and 16 bases lay in between. The V gene's germline CDR1 is SGHRS and CDR2 YFSETQ. The CDR3 has 15 amino acids. The CDR3 loop reads CASSLNSGSGETQYF. The CDR3 DNA is TGCGCCAGCAGCTTAAACAGCGGTTCAGGGGAGACCCAGTACTTC.

This clone came up a few times. V is TRBV7-2 and J is TRBJ1-6; no clear D gene. Germline CDR1 and CDR2: SGHTA and FQGNSA. V lost 2 bases and J 2 bases, leaving 7 bases between the germline ends. The length of the CDR3 is 15 residues. For the CDR3, the DNA is TGTGCCAGCAGCTTACCCCAGGCCTATAATTCACCCCTCCACTTT. The encoded protein is CASSLPQAYNSPLHF. Full variable domain (remainder filled in from reference TRBV7-2 and TRBJ1-6): GAGVSQSPSNKVTEKGKDVELRCDPISGHTALYWYRQSLGQGLEFLIYFQGNSAPDKSGLPSDRFSAERTGGSVSTLTIQRTQQEDSAVYLCASSLPQAYNSPLHFGNGTRLTVT.

The chain uses TRBV2 and TRBJ2-7; D assignment may be TRBD1 or TRBD2 (6 bases each). The CDR3 loop spans 12 amino acids. From germline, CDR1 is SNHLY and CDR2 FYNNEI. Trimming pared 5 bases from V and 6 bases from J, leaving 11 bases between. CDR3: CASSLQGGEQYV. The CDR3 DNA reads as TGTGCCAGCAGTTTACAGGGAGGCGAGCAGTACGTC.

V usage is TRBV30 and J usage is TRBJ2-4; D may be TRBD1 (5 bases). Germline lookup yields CDR1 GTSNPN and CDR2 SVGIG (reference sequence). The CDR3 has 15 residues. Trimming removed 1 base at V and 0 bases at J, with 10 bases between. CDR3 DNA: TGTGCCTGGAGTGGGGGCCTTCTAGCCAAAAACATTCAGTACTTC. Translated, it gives CAWSGGLLAKNIQYF.

The gene calls are TRBV14 and TRBJ2-5; D might be TRBD2 (6 bases). Trimming cost V 3 bases and J 7 bases, with 15 bases left between them. This CDR3 region has 14 residues. CDR1 and CDR2 from the germline V gene are SGHDN and FVKESK. The CDR3 protein is CASSHTGVLGTQYF. CDR3 coding DNA: TGTGCCAGCAGCCATACGGGGGTCCTGGGGACCCAGTACTTC.

The chain combines TRBV29-1 with TRBJ1-2; no reliable D call. This CDR3 contains 11 residues. V lost 0 bases, J lost 8 bases, and 7 bases lay in between. CDR1 is SQVTM and CDR2 is ANQGSEA in the germline V gene. This CDR3 reads CSVEEGGGYTF. The CDR3 DNA follows: TGCAGCGTTGAAGAAGGCGGGGGCTACACCTTC.

This sequence joins TRBV30 and TRBJ1-2; D uncertain. This CDR3 spans 13 amino acids. The V end lost 0 bases, the J end lost 8 bases, and 13 bases lay between the germline ends. Germline-derived CDR1 and CDR2 are GTSNPN and SVGIG (reference sequence). The CDR3 spells CAWSVAGVGGYTF. CDR3 nucleotides: TGTGCCTGGAGTGTCGCAGGAGTTGGAGGCTACACCTTC.

This chain joins TRBV27 and TRBJ1-6; 8 bases are shared with TRBD1. This CDR3 comprises 16 residues. Germline V CDR1 and CDR2: MNHEY, SMNVEV (reference sequence). V was clipped by 2 bases and J by 7 bases; unmatched bases: 7. The CDR3 DNA follows: TGTGCCAGCAGTTTAATTACAGACAGGGGAAATTCACCCCTCCACTTT. Translated: CASSLITDRGNSPLHF.

V is TRBV5-1 and J is TRBJ2-7, with 8 bases fitting TRBD2. This CDR3 spans 16 amino acids. CDR1 and CDR2 (germline): SGHRS, YFSETQ. The ends lost 1 base at V and 0 bases at J; junction bases unmatched: 6. CDR3 protein: CASSLFVRGDSYEQYF. CDR3 DNA sequence: TGCGCCAGCAGCTTGTTCGTGCGGGGGGACTCCTACGAGCAGTACTTC.

This CDR3 is CASSLDRGSYGYTF. DNA for the CDR3: TGCGCCAGCAGCTTGGACAGGGGTTCCTATGGCTACACCTTC. The chain uses TRBV5-1 and TRBJ1-2; 7 bases map to TRBD1. The CDR3 runs 14 residues. V lost 0 bases, J lost 4 bases, and 3 bases stayed unmatched. CDR1 is SGHRS and CDR2 is YFSETQ in the germline V gene.

The gene calls are TRBV5-1 and TRBJ2-7, with D possibly matching TRBD1 (5 bases). Germline V lookup: CDR1 SGHRS, CDR2 YFSETQ. V lost 0 bases and J 6 bases, leaving 13 bases between the germline ends. This CDR3 spans 14 amino acids. The CDR3 DNA reads TGCGCCAGCAGCTTGGGGGCAGGGATGGGCGAGCAGTACGTC. Translation gives CASSLGAGMGEQYV.

The gene calls are TRBV19 and TRBJ2-6, with D possibly TRBD1 on 6 matching bases. The length of the CDR3 is 15 residues. CDR1 LNHDA and CDR2 SQIVND come from the germline V gene (reference sequence). V was pared by 7 bases and J by 1 base, with 11 bases between. CDR3 in amino acids: CASKPGASGANVLTF. For the CDR3, the DNA is TGTGCCAGTAAACCAGGGGCATCTGGGGCCAACGTCCTGACTTTC.

This clone was counted only a few times. This chain connects TRBV7-9 to TRBJ1-5; no firm D call. Germline V gene lookup returns CDR1 SEHNR and CDR2 FQNEAQ (reference sequence). The V gene lost 5 bases and the J gene lost 0 bases, with 5 bases spanning the gap. The CDR3 has 13 residues. CDR3 residues: CASSPNSNQPQHF. The CDR3 bases are TGTGCCAGCAGCCCTAATAGCAATCAGCCCCAGCATTTT.